A selection of T cell receptor beta chains follows, all from one sample in a study of control samples from healthy donors and cancer patients. Measured with immunoSEQ multiplex PCR; TCRdb has only the in-frame clones, and not every one. The sample has about 170,000 clones; 91% are singletons. Sequencing input: blood. The source of these receptors is a woman between 25 and 40 years old in good health. CDR3s leave out the opening cysteine and the closing phenylalanine or tryptophan. Some rows have no size entry. The others give once, few or many, or a class for an expanded clone.

v_call clone_size cdr3_aa
TRBV29-1 once SVGRKAGELF
TRBV13 NA ASSLGWRSYEQY
TRBV24-1 NA ATSEGTDTQY
TRBV7-6 NA ASSLGGDGPYEQY
TRBV11-2 once ASSLSRSNQPQH
TRBV11-3 NA ASSLKHSVQETQY
TRBV12-3/TRBV12-4 NA ASRRSYEQY
TRBV7-2 NA ASSLRNSPLH
TRBV24-1 NA ATSDPSGRANEQF
TRBV30 once AWSVGEAGELF
TRBV3-1/TRBV3-2 NA ASSQGRQATNEKLF
TRBV21-1 NA ASSKRGQGRSPLH
TRBV5-5 NA ASSLPQSTDTQY
TRBV12-3/TRBV12-4 NA ASSRDSQETQY
TRBV29-1 NA SVPGQALNTEAF
TRBV7-6 NA ASSLGQGANQPQH
TRBV24-1 NA ATSDGSGTGANVLT
TRBV6-5 NA ASSYEGTSYNEQF
TRBV19 NA ASSAQQGRRTEAF
TRBV5-1 NA ASSFEGAFTEAF
TRBV4-2 NA ASSQDRDTNYGYT
TRBV6-5 NA ASSPGTVTDTQY
TRBV9 NA ASSVTGSYNSPLH
TRBV23-1 few ASSQSTSGVTTDTQY
TRBV2 NA ASSDRVVQPQH
TRBV19 few ASMKSSYNSPLH
TRBV5-6 NA ASSFGQGSNQPQH
TRBV9 NA ASSVVRLAKNIQY
TRBV18 NA ASSPGQGVREQY
TRBV30 NA AWSVQGYYGYT
TRBV9 NA ASSVAGYNEQF
TRBV6-1 NA ASSERGQGPYGYT
TRBV6-4 NA ASSEGPAGELF
TRBV7-6 NA ASSSRDPTYEQY
TRBV28 NA ASSKQGYQPQH
TRBV18 NA ASSADKYTEAF
TRBV28 NA ASSPPNNEQF
TRBV23-1 once ANIQDRGSEAF
TRBV7-2 once ASSVDLLNQPQH
TRBV6-1 NA ASSEEEGGAYGYT
TRBV28 few ASKWTGLASGELF
TRBV20-1 NA SASTVVWTGSSYNSPLH
TRBV7-2 NA ASSPTYSNQPQH
TRBV5-1 NA ASSLIGGSLNEQF
TRBV30 NA AHSRGQGSTDTQY
TRBV7-9 few ASSDSSGNTIY
TRBV6-2/TRBV6-3 NA ASSYSSDSLLCGYT
TRBV6-5 NA ASSYSGGGGETQY
TRBV9 many ASSVEGGLAGPNEQF
TRBV4-3 NA ASSQDPGTGDGYT
TRBV7-9 NA ATKEGQGVNSYNSPLH
TRBV30 NA AWTGQYNSPLH